The 5 T cell receptor beta chains below all came from one sample that was sequenced in a study of identical twins. TCRdb called the 5' RACE reads again in MiXCR, with one record for every CDR3 protein. The sample holds around 490,000 distinct CDR3 sequences; approximately 20% are singletons and the top ten take approximately 0.5%. These data were likewise used in another study, on yellow fever vaccine responses in identical twins.

The sample taken for sequencing was CD4+ T cells sorted from blood. Receptors originate from a woman aged 18-35 years in good health.

The chain joins TRBV12-3 or TRBV12-4 to TRBJ2-7, with TRBD2 identical over 13 bases. Trimming at V came to 6 bases and at J to 4 bases, leaving 3 bases not matched to a gene. The CDR3 has 14 amino acids. CDR3 sequence reads: CASRPGLAGYEQYF. The CDR3 DNA is TGTGCCAGCAGACCGGGACTAGCGGGATACGAGCAGTACTTC.

This clonotype has a handful of counts. The rearrangement joins TRBV19 to TRBJ1-5, with D maybe TRBD1 (6 bases). Germline lookup yields CDR1 LNHDA and CDR2 SQIVND (reference sequence). This CDR3 region has 14 residues. Trimming cost V 1 base and J 6 bases, with 10 bases left between them. In nucleotides, the CDR3 is TGTGCCAGTAGTATAGTGGGGGGCAGTCAGCCCCAGCATTTT. Its translation: CASSIVGGSQPQHF.

This clonotype was recorded many times. The V call is TRBV15, the J call TRBJ2-1; 11 bases are shared with TRBD2. CDR1 and CDR2 (germline): LNHNV, YYDKDF (reference sequence). This CDR3 contains 14 residues. J lost 10 bases, V lost 0 bases, and 2 bases had no gene match. As DNA, the CDR3 is TGTGCCACCAGCAGAGATCTAGCGGGGGGCGAGCAGTTCTTC. Translation gives CATSRDLAGGEQFF.

The chain has TRBV20-1 and TRBJ1-3; D gene unclear. CDR3 length: 14 residues. CDR1 is DFQATT and CDR2 is SNEGSKA in the germline V gene (reference sequence). V gave up 6 bases and J gave up 2 bases, with 14 bases separating them. CDR3 DNA: TGCAGTGCGCTTCTGGCGGCTCCTGGAAACACCATATATTTT. It codes for CSALLAAPGNTIYF.

This clonotype was detected a few times. The chain is built from TRBV12-3 or TRBV12-4 and TRBJ2-2; D gene uncertain. V was pared by 8 bases and J by 5 bases, with 12 bases between. CDR3 length: 13 residues. CDR3 loop: CASVPSGTGELFF. Written as DNA, the CDR3 is TGTGCCAGCGTCCCGAGTGGAACCGGGGAGCTGTTTTTT.